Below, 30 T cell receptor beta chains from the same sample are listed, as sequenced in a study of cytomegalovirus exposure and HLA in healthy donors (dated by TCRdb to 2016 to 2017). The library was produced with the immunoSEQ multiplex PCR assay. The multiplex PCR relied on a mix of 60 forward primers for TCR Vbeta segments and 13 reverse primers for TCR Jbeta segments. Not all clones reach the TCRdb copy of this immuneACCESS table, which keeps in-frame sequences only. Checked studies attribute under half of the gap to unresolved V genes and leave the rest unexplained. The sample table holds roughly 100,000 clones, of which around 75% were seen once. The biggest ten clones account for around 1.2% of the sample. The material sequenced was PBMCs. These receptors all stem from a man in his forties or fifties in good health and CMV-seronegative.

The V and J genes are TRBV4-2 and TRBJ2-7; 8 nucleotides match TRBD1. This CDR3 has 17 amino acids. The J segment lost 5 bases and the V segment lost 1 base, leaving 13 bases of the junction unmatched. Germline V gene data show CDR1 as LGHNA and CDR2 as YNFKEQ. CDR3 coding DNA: TGTGCCAGCAGCCAAGCCATCGGAGACAGGGGCTACCACGAGCAGTACTTC. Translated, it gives CASSQAIGDRGYHEQYF.

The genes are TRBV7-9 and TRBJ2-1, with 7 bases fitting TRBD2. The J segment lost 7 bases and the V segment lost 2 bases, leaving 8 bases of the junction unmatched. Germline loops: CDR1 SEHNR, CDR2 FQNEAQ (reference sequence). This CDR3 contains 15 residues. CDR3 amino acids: CASSLSAGVRNEQFF. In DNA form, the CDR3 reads TGTGCCAGCAGCTTAAGTGCGGGAGTGCGAAATGAGCAGTTCTTC.

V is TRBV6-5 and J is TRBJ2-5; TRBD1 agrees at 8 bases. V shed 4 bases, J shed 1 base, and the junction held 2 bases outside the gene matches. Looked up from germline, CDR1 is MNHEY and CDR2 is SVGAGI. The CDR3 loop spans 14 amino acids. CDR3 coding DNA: TGTGCCAGCAGTTCCGGGACAGGCCAAGAGACCCAGTACTTC. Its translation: CASSSGTGQETQYF.

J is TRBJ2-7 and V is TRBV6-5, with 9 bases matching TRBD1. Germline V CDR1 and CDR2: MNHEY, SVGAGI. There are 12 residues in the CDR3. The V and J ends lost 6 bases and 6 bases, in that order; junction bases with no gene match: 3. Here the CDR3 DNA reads TGTGCCAGCAGCACAGGGGGCGCCGAGCAGTACTTC. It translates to CASSTGGAEQYF.

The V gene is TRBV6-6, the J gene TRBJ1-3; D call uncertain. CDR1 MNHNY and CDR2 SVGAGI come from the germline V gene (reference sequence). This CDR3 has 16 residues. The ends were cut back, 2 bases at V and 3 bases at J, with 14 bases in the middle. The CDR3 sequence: CASSYLSGFGGNTIYF. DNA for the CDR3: TGTGCCAGCAGTTACCTCAGCGGTTTCGGTGGAAACACCATATATTTT.

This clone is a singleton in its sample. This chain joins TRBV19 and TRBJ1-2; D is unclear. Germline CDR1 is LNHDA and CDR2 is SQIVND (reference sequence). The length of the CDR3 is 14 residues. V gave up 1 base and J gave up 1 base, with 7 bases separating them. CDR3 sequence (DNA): TGTGCCAGTAGTATAGTGGAGGGTAACTATGGCTACACCTTC. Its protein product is CASSIVEGNYGYTF. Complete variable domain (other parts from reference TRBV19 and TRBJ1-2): DGGITQSPKYLFRKEGQNVTLSCEQNLNHDAMYWYRQDPGQGLRLIYYSQIVNDFQKGDIAEGYSVSREKKESFPLTVTSAQKNPTAFYLCASSIVEGNYGYTFGSGTRLTVV.

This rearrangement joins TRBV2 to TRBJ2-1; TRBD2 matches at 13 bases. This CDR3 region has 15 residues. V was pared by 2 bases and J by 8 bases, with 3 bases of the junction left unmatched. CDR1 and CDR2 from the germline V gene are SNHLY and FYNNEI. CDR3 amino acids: CASSETSGGGDEQFF. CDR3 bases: TGTGCCAGCAGTGAAACTAGCGGGGGGGGTGATGAGCAGTTCTTC.

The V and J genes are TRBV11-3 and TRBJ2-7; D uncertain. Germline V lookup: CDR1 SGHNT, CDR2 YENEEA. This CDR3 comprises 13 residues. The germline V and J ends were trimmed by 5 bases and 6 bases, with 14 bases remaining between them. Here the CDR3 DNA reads TGTGCCAGCAGCCCCCCCGGTGGAGTCGAGCAGTACTTC. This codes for CASSPPGGVEQYF.

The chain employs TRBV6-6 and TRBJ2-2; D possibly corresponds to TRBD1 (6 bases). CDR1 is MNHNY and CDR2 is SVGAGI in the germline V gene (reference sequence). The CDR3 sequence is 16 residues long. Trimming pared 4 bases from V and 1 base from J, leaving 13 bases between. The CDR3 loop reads CASSFQGNLNTGELFF. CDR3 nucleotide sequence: TGTGCCAGCAGTTTCCAGGGGAACCTGAACACCGGGGAGCTGTTTTTT.

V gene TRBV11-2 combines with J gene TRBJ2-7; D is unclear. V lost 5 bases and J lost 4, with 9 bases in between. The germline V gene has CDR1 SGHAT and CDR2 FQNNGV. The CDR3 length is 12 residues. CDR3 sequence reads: CASSRPGYEQYF. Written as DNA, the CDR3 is TGTGCCAGCAGCCGCCCAGGATACGAGCAGTACTTC.

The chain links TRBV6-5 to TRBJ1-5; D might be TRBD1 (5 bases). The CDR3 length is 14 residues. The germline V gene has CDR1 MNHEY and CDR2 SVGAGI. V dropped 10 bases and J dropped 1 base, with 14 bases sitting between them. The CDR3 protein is CATGGGASNQPQHF. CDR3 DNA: TGTGCCACCGGAGGAGGGGCGAGCAATCAGCCCCAGCATTTT.

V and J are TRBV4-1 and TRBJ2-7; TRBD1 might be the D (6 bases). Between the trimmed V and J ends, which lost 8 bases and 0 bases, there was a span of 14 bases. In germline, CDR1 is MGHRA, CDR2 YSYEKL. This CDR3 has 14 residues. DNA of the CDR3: TGCGCCAGCTCGGGACACCCGAGCTCCTACGAGCAGTACTTC. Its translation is CASSGHPSSYEQYF.

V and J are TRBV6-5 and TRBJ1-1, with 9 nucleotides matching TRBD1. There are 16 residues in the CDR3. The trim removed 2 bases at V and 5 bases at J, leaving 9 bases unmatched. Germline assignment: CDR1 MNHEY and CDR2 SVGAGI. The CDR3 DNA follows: TGTGCCAGCAGTTACCAACCACAGGGGGCGCGTACTGAAGCTTTCTTT. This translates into CASSYQPQGARTEAFF.

In nucleotides, the CDR3 is TGTGCCAGCAGTCTACCAGGGGTCTATGAAGCTTTCTTT. It specifies CASSLPGVYEAFF. This chain links TRBV7-9 with TRBJ1-1, with D possibly TRBD1 on 6 matching bases. Per germline, CDR1 SEHNR and CDR2 FQNEAQ (reference sequence). Trimming pared 6 bases from V and 7 bases from J, leaving 15 bases between. The CDR3 has 13 amino acids.

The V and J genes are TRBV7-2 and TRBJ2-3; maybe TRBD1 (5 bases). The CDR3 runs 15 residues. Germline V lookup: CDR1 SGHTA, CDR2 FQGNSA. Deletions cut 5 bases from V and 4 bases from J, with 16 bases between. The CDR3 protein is CASSPIGDRADTQYF. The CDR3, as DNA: TGTGCCAGCAGCCCAATAGGGGATAGAGCAGATACGCAGTATTTT.

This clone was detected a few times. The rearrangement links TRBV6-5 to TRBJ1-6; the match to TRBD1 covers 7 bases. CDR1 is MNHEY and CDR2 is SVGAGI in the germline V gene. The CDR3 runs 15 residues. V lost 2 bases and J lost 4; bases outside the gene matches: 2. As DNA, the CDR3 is TGTGCCAGCAGTTACGGACAGGTTTATAATTCACCCCTCCACTTT. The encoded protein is CASSYGQVYNSPLHF.

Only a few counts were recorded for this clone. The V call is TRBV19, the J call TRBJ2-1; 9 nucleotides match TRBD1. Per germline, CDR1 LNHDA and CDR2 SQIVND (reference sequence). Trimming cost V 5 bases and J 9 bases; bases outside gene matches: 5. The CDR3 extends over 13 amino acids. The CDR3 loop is CASSLGQGSEQFF. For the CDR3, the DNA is TGTGCCAGTAGTCTAGGACAGGGGTCTGAGCAGTTCTTC. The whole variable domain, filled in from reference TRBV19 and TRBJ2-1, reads DGGITQSPKYLFRKEGQNVTLSCEQNLNHDAMYWYRQDPGQGLRLIYYSQIVNDFQKGDIAEGYSVSREKKESFPLTVTSAQKNPTAFYLCASSLGQGSEQFFGPGTRLTVL.

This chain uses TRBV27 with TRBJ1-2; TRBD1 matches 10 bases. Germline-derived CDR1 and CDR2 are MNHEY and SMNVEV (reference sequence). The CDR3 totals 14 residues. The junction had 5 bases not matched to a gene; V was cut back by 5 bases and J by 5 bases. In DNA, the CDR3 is TGTGCCAGCAGTCCCAGACAGGGGGCTTATGGCTACACCTTC. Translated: CASSPRQGAYGYTF.

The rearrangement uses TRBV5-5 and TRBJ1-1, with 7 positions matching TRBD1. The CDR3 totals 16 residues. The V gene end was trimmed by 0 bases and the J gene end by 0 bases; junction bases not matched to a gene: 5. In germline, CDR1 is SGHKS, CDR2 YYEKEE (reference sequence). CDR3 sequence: CASSLGQGLMNTEAFF. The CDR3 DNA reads TGTGCCAGCAGCTTGGGACAGGGTTTGATGAACACTGAAGCTTTCTTT.

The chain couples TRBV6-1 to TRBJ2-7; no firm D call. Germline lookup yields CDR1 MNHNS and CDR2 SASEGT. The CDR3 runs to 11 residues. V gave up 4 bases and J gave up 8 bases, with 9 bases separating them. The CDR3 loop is CASSVGEQQYF. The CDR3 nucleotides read TGTGCCAGCAGTGTAGGAGAACAGCAGTACTTC.

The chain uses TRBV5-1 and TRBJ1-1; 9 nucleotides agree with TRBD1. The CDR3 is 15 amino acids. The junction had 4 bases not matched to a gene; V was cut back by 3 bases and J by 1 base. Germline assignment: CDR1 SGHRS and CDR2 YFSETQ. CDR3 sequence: CASSSTGGGNTEAFF. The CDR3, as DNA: TGCGCCAGCAGCTCTACAGGGGGCGGGAACACTGAAGCTTTCTTT.

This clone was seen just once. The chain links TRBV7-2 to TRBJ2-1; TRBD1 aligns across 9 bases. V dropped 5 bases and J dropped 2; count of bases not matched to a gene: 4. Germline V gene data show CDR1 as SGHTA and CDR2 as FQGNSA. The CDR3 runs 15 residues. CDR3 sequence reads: CASSPGQGPYNEQFF. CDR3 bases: TGTGCCAGCAGCCCCGGACAGGGGCCCTACAATGAGCAGTTCTTC.

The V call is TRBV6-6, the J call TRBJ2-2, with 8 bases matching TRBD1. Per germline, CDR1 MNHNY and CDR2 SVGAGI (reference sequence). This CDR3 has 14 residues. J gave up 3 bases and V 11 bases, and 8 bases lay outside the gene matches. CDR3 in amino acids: CASFRGPDTGELFF. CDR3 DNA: TGTGCCTCTTTCAGGGGGCCTGACACCGGGGAGCTGTTTTTT.

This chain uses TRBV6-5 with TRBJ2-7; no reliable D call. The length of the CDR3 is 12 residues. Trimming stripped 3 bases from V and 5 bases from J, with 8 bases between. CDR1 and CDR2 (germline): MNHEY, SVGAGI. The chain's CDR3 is CASSYSGDEQYF. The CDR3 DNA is TGTGCCAGCAGTTATTCAGGTGACGAGCAGTACTTC.

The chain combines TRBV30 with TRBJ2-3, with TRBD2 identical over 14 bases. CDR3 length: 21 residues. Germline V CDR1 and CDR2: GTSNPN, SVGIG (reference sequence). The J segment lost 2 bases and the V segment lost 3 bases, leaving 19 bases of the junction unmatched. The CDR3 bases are TGTGCCTGGAGAATAATGGGGGGACTAGCGGGAGAGCACCACTTCACAGATACGCAGTATTTT. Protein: CAWRIMGGLAGEHHFTDTQYF.

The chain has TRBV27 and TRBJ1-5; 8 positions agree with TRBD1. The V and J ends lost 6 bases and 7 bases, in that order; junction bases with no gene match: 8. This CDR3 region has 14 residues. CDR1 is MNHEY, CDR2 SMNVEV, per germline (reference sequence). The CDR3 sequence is CASSFTGGAQPQHF. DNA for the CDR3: TGTGCCAGCAGCTTTACAGGGGGGGCGCAGCCCCAGCATTTT.

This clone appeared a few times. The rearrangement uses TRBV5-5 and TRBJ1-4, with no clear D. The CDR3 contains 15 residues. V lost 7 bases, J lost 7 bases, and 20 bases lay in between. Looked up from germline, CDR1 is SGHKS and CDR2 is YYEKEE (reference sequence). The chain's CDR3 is CASGPQPRLGEKLFF. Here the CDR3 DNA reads TGTGCCAGCGGGCCCCAGCCCCGCCTCGGTGAAAAACTGTTTTTT.

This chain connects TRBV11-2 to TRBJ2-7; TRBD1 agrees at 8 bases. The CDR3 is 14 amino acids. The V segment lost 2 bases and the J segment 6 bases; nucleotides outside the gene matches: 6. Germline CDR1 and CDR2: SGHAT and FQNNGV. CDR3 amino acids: CASSLTPTGAEQYF. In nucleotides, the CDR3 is TGTGCCAGCAGCTTAACCCCGACAGGGGCCGAGCAGTACTTC.

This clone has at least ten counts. CDR3 residues: CASRDSKNQPQHF. CDR3 DNA sequence: TGTGCCAGTAGAGACAGTAAGAATCAGCCCCAGCATTTT. The chain employs TRBV19 and TRBJ1-5, with D perhaps TRBD1 (5 bases). This CDR3 has 13 amino acids. Looked up from germline, CDR1 is LNHDA and CDR2 is SQIVND (reference sequence). Trimming pared 6 bases from V and 4 bases from J, leaving 10 bases between.

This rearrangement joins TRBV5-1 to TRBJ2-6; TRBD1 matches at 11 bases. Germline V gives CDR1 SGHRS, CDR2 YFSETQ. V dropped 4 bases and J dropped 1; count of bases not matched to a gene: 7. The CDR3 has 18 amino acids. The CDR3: CASSLGQGAISGANVLTF. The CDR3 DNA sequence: TGCGCCAGCAGCCTAGGACAGGGGGCGATATCTGGGGCCAACGTCCTGACTTTC.